This entry features one T cell receptor beta chain sequence. As yet, its antigen is unknown. Assay: immunoSEQ multiplex PCR; the TCRdb copy retains only in-frame clones and omits some. The profile shows some 89,000 clones, roughly 90% of them singletons. This sample stems from a study of T cell responses to AZD1222 COVID-19 vaccine. The study's findings and limits: Dominant at 160-218 and 743-854, vaccine-associated CD4 TCRs also spanned spike. Unmutated variant regions are reportedly the target of nearly half of TCRs that are spike-specific. Baseline antibody screening turned up just a handful of seropositive AZD1222 recipients. Two AZD1222 doses significantly raised spike-specific TCR breadth and depth over controls.

The input for sequencing was peripheral blood, taken on day 0 of MenACWY control vaccination. The receptor was derived from an adult in good health.

The CDR3 sequence: CASSLCPRGGNTEAFF. In nucleotides, the CDR3 is TGTGCCAGCAGCTTATGCCCCAGGGGGGGGAACACTGAAGCTTTCTTT. This chain links TRBV7-3 with TRBJ1-1, with 7 bases lining up with TRBD1. From germline, CDR1 is SGHTA and CDR2 FQGTGA. V gave up 2 bases and J gave up 1 base; unmatched junction bases: 7. The length of the CDR3 is 16 residues.